The 3 T cell receptor beta chains below all came from one sample that was sequenced in a study of blood T cells in healthy people across ages. It was with a sample-barcoded 5' primer and a J-beta primer mix that a second PCR of roughly 6 to 11 cycles was run. TCRdb itself ran the 5' RACE reads through MiXCR, one entry per CDR3 protein. Here the sample spans 1.5 million to 1.9 million distinct CDR3 sequences, approximately 43% being singletons. What was sequenced was blood. These receptors all come from a young woman in good health.

This clonotype has a handful of counts. The rearrangement uses TRBV2 and TRBJ1-1; D remains unclear. The CDR3 sequence is 14 residues long. Trimming shortened V by 10 bases and J by 0 bases, and 15 bases separated the two germline ends. The germline CDR1 and CDR2 sequences are SNHLY and FYNNEI. CDR3: CANRRSQVNTEAFF. The CDR3 bases are TGTGCCAATAGAAGGTCACAAGTGAACACTGAAGCTTTCTTT.

V is TRBV4-3 and J is TRBJ1-1; D gene ambiguous. The CDR3 covers 15 residues. Trimming pared 0 bases from V and 0 bases from J, leaving 8 bases between. The germline gives CDR1 LGHNA, CDR2 YSLEER. CDR3 nucleotide sequence: TGCGCCAGCAGCCAAGATTGGCAGGTGAACACTGAAGCTTTCTTT. Encoded protein: CASSQDWQVNTEAFF.

The genes are TRBV20-1 and TRBJ2-5; 10 bases map to TRBD1. The J call may be mistaken, given a closer DNA end match to TRBJ2-7. Per the germline V gene, CDR1 is DFQATT and CDR2 is SNEGSKA (reference sequence). This CDR3 comprises 14 residues. CDR3: CSATDRGKGYEQYF. In DNA form, the CDR3 reads TGCAGTGCGACGGACAGGGGGAAAGGCTACGAGCAGTACTTC.